This T cell receptor (beta chain) stems from a study of blood T cell repertoires in COVID-19. Across the study: There were acute and convalescent COVID-19 samples, and they came from the United States, Italy and Spain. Nucleic acid was either cDNA or gDNA, and it came from T cells, B-cell-depleted T cells, or PBMCs.

Per the study methods: Reference gene primer amplification gave estimated nucleated cell counts. Here immunoSEQ multiplex PCR was the method, and the copy in TCRdb shows in-frame clones only, minus some. V and J calls and clone size are copied from that table; D and trimming were computed from the DNA. Among about 40,000 clones listed, around 79% were seen once. The sequence derives from a woman older than 75 with acute or convalescent COVID-19. The sample was peripheral blood.

The CDR3 DNA follows: TGTGCCAGCTCACCCCCGGCCGGGGTCGGCACTGAAGCTTTCTTT. It translates to CASSPPAGVGTEAFF. The V and J genes are TRBV18 and TRBJ1-1; D gene ambiguous. CDR3 length: 15 residues. Germline CDR1 KGHSH, CDR2 LQKENI. Trimming removed 3 bases at V and 4 bases at J, with 15 bases between.